The present TCR beta chain was sequenced within a study of T cells in women clearing cervical HPV infection. Broader study findings: Associations may precede or follow infection; HPV-specific or memory T cells were not isolated. Controls had more TRBV6-7 (approximately 0.16%) than cases (about 0.11%).

The V segment lost 3 bases and the J segment 8 bases; nucleotides outside the gene matches: 8. Germline V lookup: CDR1 SGDLS, CDR2 YYNGEE. This CDR3 spans 16 amino acids. As to this clone: Its antigen is not identified. The read ends 3 residues shy of where the CDR3 ends; the end is completed using the germline J gene.

This table comes from immunoSEQ multiplex PCR, and its TCRdb copy is limited to in-frame clones, with some not included. The sample holds 40,000 to 60,000 clones. The sequenced sample consisted of blood buffy coat. The rearrangement links TRBV9 to TRBJ2-2; 12 bases are shared with TRBD2. This clonotype was obtained from a woman between 18 and 75 years old with a cervical HPV16 infection that either progressed to CIN3+ or cleared (not recorded which). The CDR3 region is CASSGRLAGDTGELFF. The sequenced part of the CDR3 DNA is TGTGCCAGCAGCGGCCGACTAGCGGGGGATACGGGGGAG.